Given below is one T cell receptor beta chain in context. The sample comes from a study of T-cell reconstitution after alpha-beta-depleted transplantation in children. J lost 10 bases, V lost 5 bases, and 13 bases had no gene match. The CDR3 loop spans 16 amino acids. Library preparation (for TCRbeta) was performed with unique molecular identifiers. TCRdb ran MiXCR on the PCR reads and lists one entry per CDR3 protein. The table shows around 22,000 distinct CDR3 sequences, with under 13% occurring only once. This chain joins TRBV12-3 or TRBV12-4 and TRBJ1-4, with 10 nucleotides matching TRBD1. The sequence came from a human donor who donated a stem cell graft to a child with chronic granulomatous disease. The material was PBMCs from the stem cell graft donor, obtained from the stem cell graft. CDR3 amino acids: CASSPLIGTGVGKLFF. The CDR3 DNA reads TGTGCCAGCAGTCCGCTAATCGGGACAGGGGTCGGAAAACTGTTTTTT.